The clone carrying this T cell receptor beta chain appeared a few times. The target antigen is unknown. The data were taken from a study of T cells after yellow fever vaccination. As for the study in general: Fractions with few cells were prepared using SMART-Seq v4 Ultra Low Input. Study-level findings and limits: Post-booster repertoires contained most primary-vaccination clones again (96% CD4, 85% to 90% CD8). Abundant clonotypes from the bulk population could contaminate FACS-sorted repertoires.

The CDR3 is made up of 12 amino acids. The germline CDR1 and CDR2 sequences are LNHDA and SQIVND (reference sequence). The V gene lost 10 bases and the J gene lost 6 bases, with 15 bases spanning the gap. Production of TCR cDNA was by 5'RACE template switching, which also added a universal primer site and UMIs. TCRdb re-analysed the 5' RACE reads in MiXCR, keeping a single row per CDR3 protein. The data contain approximately 300,000 distinct CDR3 sequences, over 8.5% of them singletons. The receptor's source is a man aged 18-30 years who received the YFV17D yellow fever vaccine. The specimen comprised CD4+ T cells sorted from PBMCs, sampled 45 days after the yellow fever booster vaccination. The chain has TRBV19 and TRBJ1-2; D unresolved. The CDR3 spells CATKLGFNGYTF. The CDR3 DNA reads as TGTGCCACCAAATTGGGGTTTAATGGCTACACCTTC. The full variable domain, its missing parts supplied by reference TRBV19 and TRBJ1-2, is DGGITQSPKYLFRKEGQNVTLSCEQNLNHDAMYWYRQDPGQGLRLIYYSQIVNDFQKGDIAEGYSVSREKKESFPLTVTSAQKNPTAFYLCATKLGFNGYTFGSGTRLTVV.